This T cell receptor (beta chain) was found in a study of cytomegalovirus exposure and HLA in healthy donors. The PCR had 60 Vbeta and 13 Jbeta primers. TCRdb's copy holds only in-frame clones and misses some; the assay was immunoSEQ multiplex PCR. The table lists about 150,000 clones, over 70% of them singletons. This CDR3 is 15 amino acids long. Looked up from germline, CDR1 is LNHDA and CDR2 is SQIVND (reference sequence). V lost 5 bases, J lost 3 bases, and 6 bases stayed unmatched. This chain connects TRBV19 to TRBJ1-1, with 10 positions matching TRBD1. This sequence originates from a woman in her 40s in good health and CMV-seronegative. Sequenced input: PBMCs. The CDR3 DNA reads TGTGCCAGTAGTCCTCGACAGGGGGCGGACACTGAAGCTTTCTTT. Amino acid sequence: CASSPRQGADTEAFF.